The sequence of this T cell receptor (beta chain) was determined in a study of T cell repertoires in cytomegalovirus infection. The overall study: Both a matching HLA type and CMV infection were indicated by public TCR beta signatures. Whole-study results and caveats: Cumulated frequencies of public TCR beta families served to identify carriers of CMV plus the relevant HLA. What dominated the ex vivo response were HLA-C-restricted CMV-specific TCR beta clonotypes.

Germline V CDR1 and CDR2: SGHTA, FQGNSA. The CDR3 has 14 residues. Trimming left V 2 bases short and J 3 bases short, with 10 bases between. This clonotype was seen a handful of times. Its cognate antigen is unknown. TCRdb itself ran the reads through MiXCR, one entry per CDR3 protein. The sample lists 100,000 to 150,000 distinct CDR3 sequences, roughly 25% seen once, with 34% in the top ten. Sequenced: PBMCs, sequenced either directly or after in vitro stimulation (not recorded which). This clonotype was sampled from a human donor in good health (CMV status not recorded). Some clones in this sample may be carry-over from other donors' samples. J is TRBJ2-5 and V is TRBV7-2; D gene ambiguous. The CDR3 DNA reads as TGTGCCAGCAGCTTACAACGGCGAGAAGAGACCCAGTACTTC. Residues: CASSLQRREETQYF. Together with reference TRBV7-2 and TRBJ2-5, the CDR3 gives the full variable domain: GAGVSQSPSNKVTEKGKDVELRCDPISGHTALYWYRQSLGQGLEFLIYFQGNSAPDKSGLPSDRFSAERTGGSVSTLTIQRTQQEDSAVYLCASSLQRREETQYFGPGTRLLVL.